Sequencing of this TCR beta chain was carried out in a study of cytomegalovirus exposure and HLA in healthy donors. General study findings and limits: Subsequent analysis found a tendency for first-cohort TCR clusters to co-occur within the 120 or so validation repertoires.

The data were produced by immunoSEQ multiplex PCR, yet TCRdb's version contains in-frame clones alone and is incomplete. The table shows over 200,000 clones, with about 91% occurring only once. The V end was cut by 3 bases, the J end by 8 bases, with 14 bases between. Per germline, CDR1 SGHVS and CDR2 FQNEAQ. This CDR3 spans 14 amino acids. In regard to this clone: Its antigen remains unidentified.

The sample comprised PBMCs. The source of this sequence is a woman between 18 and 29 years old in good health and CMV-seronegative. The chain recombines TRBV7-8 with TRBJ1-5; TRBD1 is a possible D gene (5 bases). This CDR3 is CASSLTEQVEPQHF. Written as DNA, the CDR3 is TGTGCCAGCAGCTTGACAGAACAAGTCGAGCCCCAGCATTTT.